This record concerns one T cell receptor beta chain sequence. The data are from a study of blood T cell repertoires in COVID-19. As for the study in general: Sites in the United States, Italy and Spain provided acute and convalescent COVID-19 samples. Nucleic acid was either cDNA or gDNA, and it came from T cells, B-cell-depleted T cells, or PBMCs.

As processed by the authors: Using reference gene primer amplification, nucleated cell counts were estimated. The data were produced by immunoSEQ multiplex PCR, yet TCRdb's version contains in-frame clones alone and is incomplete. That table supplies the V and J calls and clone size; D and trimming were determined from the DNA. Of 240,000 or so clones in the sample, roughly 86% were seen once. V lost 2 bases to trimming and J lost 13 bases; unmatched junction nucleotides: 9. The CDR3 has 14 residues. Germline lookup yields CDR1 MDHEN and CDR2 SYDVKM. This chain uses TRBV28 with TRBJ1-2, with 11 bases fitting TRBD1. The TCR originated in a man older than 75 with acute or convalescent COVID-19. The sample taken for sequencing was peripheral blood. The CDR3 reads CASSLTGQGVRSTF. CDR3 DNA sequence: TGTGCCAGCAGTTTAACGGGACAGGGGGTTCGATCCACCTTC.